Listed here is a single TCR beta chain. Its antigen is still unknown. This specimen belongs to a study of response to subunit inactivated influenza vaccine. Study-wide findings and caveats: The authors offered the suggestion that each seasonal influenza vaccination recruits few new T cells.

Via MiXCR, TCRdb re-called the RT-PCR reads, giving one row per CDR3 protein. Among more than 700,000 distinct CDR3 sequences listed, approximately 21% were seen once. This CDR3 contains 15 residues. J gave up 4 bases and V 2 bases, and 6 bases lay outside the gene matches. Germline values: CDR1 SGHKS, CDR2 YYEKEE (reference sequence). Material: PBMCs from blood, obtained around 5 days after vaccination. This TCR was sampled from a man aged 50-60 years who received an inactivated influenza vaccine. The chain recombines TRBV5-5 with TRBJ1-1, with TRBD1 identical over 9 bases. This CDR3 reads CASSFPGTGPTEAFF. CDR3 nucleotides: TGTGCCAGCAGCTTCCCCGGGACAGGGCCCACTGAAGCTTTCTTT.